Below are 22 T cell receptor beta chains sequenced from a single sample in a study of blood T cells in healthy people across ages. Together with a sample-barcoded 5' primer, a J-beta primer mix was included in a second PCR lasting about 7 to 11 cycles. TCRdb re-analysed the 5' RACE reads in MiXCR, keeping a single row per CDR3 protein. The table records 750,000 to 850,000 distinct CDR3 sequences, around 25% of them present only once. A further study also used this sample, focusing on T cells of mothers and their children.

Sequencing used blood. The receptor source for this set is a boy aged 5-17 years in good health.

In nucleotides, the CDR3 is TGTGCCAGCAGGACCCAGGGAGTGCAAGAGACCCAGTACTTC. Protein: CASRTQGVQETQYF. The chain uses TRBV11-2 and TRBJ2-5, with D tentatively TRBD1 or TRBD2 (5 bases each). CDR1 is SGHAT and CDR2 is FQNNGV in the germline V gene. The CDR3 covers 14 residues. V gave up 6 bases and J gave up 2 bases, with 13 bases separating them.

This chain uses TRBV4-3 with TRBJ1-3; D gene uncertain. Trimming cost V 0 bases and J 4 bases, with 13 bases left between them. Germline CDR1 LGHNA, CDR2 YSLEER. The CDR3 consists of 16 residues. The CDR3 sequence: CASSQDLHITGNTIYF. CDR3 nucleotides: TGCGCCAGCAGCCAAGATCTGCACATCACGGGAAACACCATATATTTT.

This clonotype was counted only a few times. This chain connects TRBV28 to TRBJ1-2; 9 bases are a match to TRBD1. With V trimmed by 8 bases and J by 3 bases, 7 bases remained unmatched. The CDR3 covers 14 residues. Per the germline V gene, CDR1 is MDHEN and CDR2 is SYDVKM. Here the CDR3 DNA reads TGTGCCAGCGTTAACAGGGGGCGCGACTATGGCTACACCTTC. As protein: CASVNRGRDYGYTF.

There are a few counts of this clonotype. The rearrangement links TRBV14 to TRBJ2-5; D is possibly TRBD2 (5 bases). TRBJ2-1 matches the DNA end more closely, so the J call is doubtful. The CDR3 length is 13 residues. In germline, CDR1 is SGHDN, CDR2 FVKESK. The CDR3 coding sequence is TGTGCCAGCAGCCAGGTACTAGTCGATGAGCAGTTCTTC. Its protein is CASSQVLVDEQFF.

This clonotype was counted between two and nine times. The rearrangement joins TRBV11-1 to TRBJ2-2, with D tentatively TRBD2 (5 bases). CDR1 is SGHAT and CDR2 is FQDESV in the germline V gene (reference sequence). CDR3 length: 20 amino acids. V lost 5 bases and J 5 bases, leaving 30 bases between the germline ends. The CDR3 DNA follows: TGTGCCAGCAGCCTCCACCCCTCACGAGGGCTGGCCCCTAGGACCGGGGAGCTGTTTTTT. Translating gives CASSLHPSRGLAPRTGELFF. The variable domain in full, with the rest retrieved from reference TRBV11-1 and TRBJ2-2, is EAEVAQSPRYKITEKSQAVAFWCDPISGHATLYWYRQILGQGPELLVQFQDESVVDDSQLPKDRFSAERLKGVDSTLKIQPAELGDSAMYLCASSLHPSRGLAPRTGELFFGEGSRLTVL.

The chain combines TRBV2 with TRBJ1-2; tentative D call: TRBD1 (5 bases). The CDR3 contains 12 residues. From germline, CDR1 is SNHLY and CDR2 FYNNEI. The V end was cut by 9 bases, the J end by 4 bases, with 12 bases between. For the CDR3, the DNA is TGTGCCAGTAAAGACAGAGCCTATGGCTACACCTTC. Protein sequence: CASKDRAYGYTF.

With respect to this clonotype: One junction end disagrees with the germline gene, perhaps due to a read error. This sequence joins TRBV12-3 or TRBV12-4 and TRBJ1-4; D perhaps matches TRBD1 (6 bases). The CDR3 consists of 14 residues. The CDR3 nucleotides are TGTGCCAGCAATTTACAGGGAGTTACGGAAAAACTGTTTTTT. Protein product: CASNLQGVTEKLFF.

The CDR3 DNA reads TGTGCCAGCAGCTTGAAAGCAGGGTCGGAGACCCAGTACTTC. Protein: CASSLKAGSETQYF. This chain joins TRBV5-6 and TRBJ2-5; TRBD1 is a possible D gene (5 bases). The V end was cut by 1 base, the J end by 5 bases, with 12 bases between. The germline V gene has CDR1 SGHDT and CDR2 YYEEEE. The CDR3 has 14 residues.

Only a few counts were recorded for this clonotype. The chain recombines TRBV7-3 with TRBJ2-7; D is perhaps TRBD1 (5 bases). The ends were cut back, 1 base at V and 6 bases at J, with 16 bases in the middle. This CDR3 spans 15 amino acids. Germline V gives CDR1 SGHTA, CDR2 FQGTGA. In DNA form, the CDR3 reads TGTGCCAGCAGCTTAAAGGTGGGGCCAGGTCGCGAGCAGTACTTC. The encoded protein is CASSLKVGPGREQYF.

This clonotype was counted only a few times. The chain combines TRBV20-1 with TRBJ2-7; 8 bases map to TRBD1. Losses at the gene ends were 6 bases for V and 5 bases for J; bases not matched to a gene: 9. CDR1 is DFQATT, CDR2 SNEGSKA, per germline (reference sequence). CDR3 length: 13 amino acids. The DNA of the CDR3 is TGCAGTGCGGATGGACAGGGTGGACACGAGCAGTACTTC. Its translation: CSADGQGGHEQYF.

This clonotype was seen a handful of times. The chain combines TRBV7-9 with TRBJ2-4; a possible D gene is TRBD1 (5 bases). Germline CDR1 reads SEHNR; CDR2 reads FQNEAQ (reference sequence). Trimming left V 3 bases short and J 5 bases short, with 8 bases between. This CDR3 spans 13 amino acids. The CDR3 nucleotides read TGTGCCAGCAGCTTCAGGGCTCAAAACATTCAGTACTTC. Protein product: CASSFRAQNIQYF. The full variable domain, with the rest looked up from reference TRBV7-9 and TRBJ2-4, is DTGVSQNPRHKITKRGQNVTFRCDPISEHNRLYWYRQTLGQGPEFLTYFQNEAQLEKSRLLSDRFSAERPKGSFSTLEIQRTEQGDSAMYLCASSFRAQNIQYFGAGTRLSVL.

J is TRBJ2-3 and V is TRBV7-2, with D possibly being TRBD1 or TRBD2 (6 bases each). CDR3 length: 17 residues. Per germline, CDR1 SGHTA and CDR2 FQGNSA. Trimming took 1 base from V and 5 from J, leaving 19 bases between them. CDR3 residues: CASSLEPGALGGDTQYF. The CDR3 DNA reads as TGTGCCAGCAGCTTAGAACCGGGGGCCTTGGGAGGAGATACGCAGTATTTT.

This clonotype was seen only a few times. V usage is TRBV29-1 and J usage is TRBJ2-1; 10 bases are a match to TRBD2. Germline trimming cut 4 bases from V and 4 bases from J; bases unmatched to any gene: 7. The CDR3 is made up of 15 amino acids. The V gene's germline CDR1 is SQVTM and CDR2 ANQGSEA. CDR3 region: CSVGVGTSVYNEQFF. CDR3 nucleotide sequence: TGCAGCGTTGGGGTCGGGACTAGCGTATACAATGAGCAGTTCTTC.

V and J are TRBV29-1 and TRBJ2-5, with 9 bases that match TRBD2. The J call may be incorrect, as the DNA end agrees better with TRBJ2-1. The CDR3 sequence is 16 residues long. Germline CDR1 SQVTM, CDR2 ANQGSEA. The CDR3 region is CSVENGLAGRYNEQFF. Here the CDR3 DNA reads TGCAGCGTTGAAAACGGCCTAGCGGGGCGCTACAATGAGCAGTTCTTC.

The rearrangement uses TRBV6-5 and TRBJ1-1, with D perhaps TRBD1 (6 bases). The CDR3 is 13 amino acids. Germline values: CDR1 MNHEY, CDR2 SVGAGI. The V end was cut by 6 bases, the J end by 10 bases, with 18 bases between. CDR3 protein: CASRRTDSRGAFF. DNA of the CDR3: TGTGCCAGCAGGCGGACAGATTCCCGAGGAGCTTTCTTT.

The rearrangement links TRBV5-1 to TRBJ2-5, with a weak D call TRBD1 (5 bases). The germline V gene encodes CDR1 SGHRS and CDR2 YFSETQ. Trimming removed 4 bases from V and 2 bases from J, with 12 bases in between. The CDR3 is 14 residues long. The DNA for the CDR3 is TGCGCCAGCAGCCGCACCCAGGGACAAGAGACCCAGTACTTC. Its protein is CASSRTQGQETQYF.

This rearrangement joins TRBV3-1 to TRBJ2-7; D unclear. Germline V gives CDR1 LGHDT, CDR2 YNNKEL (reference sequence). The CDR3 totals 16 residues. V dropped 1 base and J dropped 2 bases, with 15 bases sitting between them. The CDR3 is CASSQANRLETYEQYF. CDR3 in DNA: TGTGCCAGCAGCCAAGCCAATCGACTGGAAACCTACGAGCAGTACTTC.

Only a few counts were recorded for this clonotype. The chain employs TRBV6-1 and TRBJ1-1; D may be TRBD1 (5 bases). The CDR3 extends over 14 amino acids. With 1 base removed from V and 3 bases from J, the gap between germline ends came to 9 bases. Germline CDR1 and CDR2: MNHNS and SASEGT. CDR3 protein: CASSEVGEDTEAFF. The CDR3 coding sequence is TGTGCCAGCAGTGAAGTGGGGGAGGACACTGAAGCTTTCTTT.

This clonotype was seen more than once but under ten times. The chain has TRBV5-6 and TRBJ1-1, with D perhaps matching TRBD1 (6 bases). From germline, CDR1 is SGHDT and CDR2 YYEEEE. This CDR3 region has 16 residues. V lost 4 bases and J 0 bases, leaving 16 bases between the germline ends. DNA of the CDR3: TGTGCCAGCAGCCCTCAGACAGGCGTCATGAACACTGAAGCTTTCTTT. It is translated as CASSPQTGVMNTEAFF.

The CDR3 DNA is TGTGCCAGCAGTTTTCTCCCGGGGGAGACCCAGTACTTC. Translation gives CASSFLPGETQYF. This chain links TRBV28 with TRBJ2-5; tentatively, D is TRBD2 (5 bases). The V gene lost 3 bases and the J gene lost 5 bases, with 10 bases spanning the gap. Germline CDR1 and CDR2: MDHEN and SYDVKM. The length of the CDR3 is 13 residues.

The V gene is TRBV7-2, the J gene TRBJ2-5; 7 bases fit TRBD2. The tail of the sequence fits TRBJ2-7 better, so the J call may be wrong. This CDR3 region has 14 residues. The germline gives CDR1 SGHTA, CDR2 FQGNSA. The CDR3: CASSNGLVSAEQYF. As DNA, the CDR3 is TGTGCCAGCAGCAACGGACTAGTCTCTGCCGAGCAGTACTTC.

This clonotype came up a few times. The chain links TRBV7-9 to TRBJ2-7; TRBD1 agrees at 9 bases. In germline, CDR1 is SEHNR, CDR2 FQNEAQ (reference sequence). The CDR3 loop spans 15 amino acids. The V segment lost 1 base and the J segment 0 bases; nucleotides outside the gene matches: 1. CDR3: CASSLEQGASYEQYF. Written as DNA, the CDR3 is TGTGCCAGCAGCTTAGAACAGGGGGCCTCCTACGAGCAGTACTTC.